Each of the 25 T cell receptor beta chains below was sequenced from the same sample in a study of blood T cell repertoires in COVID-19. Measured with immunoSEQ multiplex PCR; TCRdb has only the in-frame clones, and not every one. The sample has 140,000 to 150,000 clones; 84% are singletons. The sequenced sample consisted of PBMCs or T cells enriched from blood (not recorded which). The receptors stem from a woman aged 45-60 years who had been exposed to COVID-19.

V gene TRBV4-1 combines with J gene TRBJ2-1; TRBD2 matches 9 bases. CDR3 length: 14 amino acids. Germline-derived CDR1 and CDR2 are MGHRA and YSYEKL. Unmatched junction bases numbered 10, after V lost 8 bases and J lost 8 bases. The CDR3 region is CASSERGATDEQFF. CDR3 nucleotide sequence: TGCGCCAGCTCAGAGCGGGGGGCCACGGATGAGCAGTTCTTC.

CDR3 in DNA: TGTGCCAGCAGCTTTGGGACTAGCGGGAGGGTCTCCTACGAGCAGTACTTC. Translation gives CASSFGTSGRVSYEQYF. This chain uses TRBV7-2 with TRBJ2-7, with 16 bases that match TRBD2. CDR3 length: 17 amino acids. The junction had 2 bases not matched to a gene; V was cut back by 3 bases and J by 0 bases. Germline CDR1 and CDR2: SGHTA and FQGNSA.

This rearrangement joins TRBV28 to TRBJ1-2, with D possibly being TRBD1 (5 bases). V shed 6 bases and J shed 2 bases, with 10 bases lying between them. The germline V gene has CDR1 MDHEN and CDR2 SYDVKM. There are 13 residues in the CDR3. In nucleotides, the CDR3 is TGTGCCAGCAGACTTTCAGGGAACTATGGCTACACCTTC. Translation gives CASRLSGNYGYTF.

V usage is TRBV7-2 and J usage is TRBJ1-2; 7 bases align to TRBD1. The V gene's germline CDR1 is SGHTA and CDR2 FQGNSA. The CDR3 sequence is 13 residues long. V gave up 5 bases and J gave up 4 bases; unmatched junction bases: 4. CDR3 nucleotide sequence: TGTGCCAGCAGCAAAGGGGACAGCTATGGCTACACCTTC. Translation: CASSKGDSYGYTF.

The chain recombines TRBV4-3 with TRBJ2-7; 9 nucleotides match TRBD1. The germline V gene encodes CDR1 LGHNA and CDR2 YSLEER. V shed 2 bases, J shed 3 bases, and the junction held 5 bases outside the gene matches. This CDR3 is built from 15 residues. CDR3 amino acids: CASSQFPGQGYEQYF. Here the CDR3 DNA reads TGCGCCAGCAGCCAATTTCCGGGACAGGGCTACGAGCAGTACTTC.

The V and J genes are TRBV6-5 and TRBJ2-7, with D perhaps matching TRBD1 (6 bases). Trimming stripped 5 bases from V and 1 base from J, with 12 bases between. Germline-derived CDR1 and CDR2 are MNHEY and SVGAGI. This CDR3 is built from 14 residues. CDR3 region: CASSREQGSYEQYF. The CDR3 region has the DNA TGTGCCAGCAGTCGCGAACAGGGATCCTACGAGCAGTACTTC.

The rearrangement uses TRBV7-9 and TRBJ1-3, with D perhaps TRBD1 (6 bases). The germline gives CDR1 SEHNR, CDR2 FQNEAQ (reference sequence). The CDR3 consists of 17 residues. Trimming cost V 5 bases and J 0 bases, with 17 bases left between them. CDR3 coding DNA: TGTGCCAGCAGCGGATACAGGGTAGAAAGCTCTGGAAACACCATATATTTT. Protein sequence: CASSGYRVESSGNTIYF.

The chain combines TRBV27 with TRBJ1-1; 9 bases fit TRBD1. The V and J ends lost 5 bases and 4 bases, in that order; junction bases with no gene match: 5. Germline assignment: CDR1 MNHEY and CDR2 SMNVEV (reference sequence). This CDR3 is built from 14 residues. The CDR3 protein is CASSPGQGGTEAFF. CDR3 DNA sequence: TGTGCCAGCAGTCCGGGACAGGGCGGCACTGAAGCTTTCTTT.

This chain joins TRBV6-5 and TRBJ1-5; the D gene is possibly TRBD1 (6 bases). CDR1 and CDR2 (germline): MNHEY, SVGAGI. Trimming stripped 4 bases from V and 6 bases from J, with 16 bases between. This CDR3 region has 15 residues. CDR3 in amino acids: CASSLGRGFAQPQHF. The CDR3 region has the DNA TGTGCCAGCAGTTTGGGCAGGGGTTTTGCTCAGCCCCAGCATTTT.

V usage is TRBV6-1 and J usage is TRBJ2-5, with 9 bases that match TRBD2. From germline, CDR1 is MNHNS and CDR2 SASEGT. The CDR3 consists of 17 residues. V was pared by 3 bases and J by 1 base, with 9 bases of the junction left unmatched. The CDR3 sequence: CASSDPFPAGGQETQYF. As DNA, the CDR3 is TGTGCCAGCAGTGACCCCTTCCCAGCGGGAGGCCAAGAGACCCAGTACTTC.

V is TRBV3-1 (or the pseudogene TRBV3-2) and J is TRBJ1-2, with 10 bases fitting TRBD1. The CDR3 is made up of 15 amino acids. V lost 2 bases and J lost 6; bases outside the gene matches: 6. CDR1 LGHDT and CDR2 YNNKEL come from the germline V gene (reference sequence). CDR3 nucleotide sequence: TGTGCCAGCAGCCAAACCCGGACAGGGGGGGATGGCTACACCTTC. Translating gives CASSQTRTGGDGYTF.

The V gene is TRBV4-3, the J gene TRBJ1-2; TRBD1 agrees at 8 bases. This CDR3 has 14 residues. CDR1 and CDR2 (germline): LGHNA, YSLEER. The V segment lost 1 base and the J segment 8 bases; nucleotides outside the gene matches: 6. The CDR3 bases are TGCGCCAGCAGCCAAGTCCAGGGGGCCCACGGCTACACCTTC. This encodes CASSQVQGAHGYTF.

The gene calls are TRBV6-5 and TRBJ1-2; tentative D call: TRBD1 (5 bases). The V gene's germline CDR1 is MNHEY and CDR2 SVGAGI. V was clipped by 4 bases and J by 4 bases, with 10 bases between them. CDR3 length: 13 residues. This chain's CDR3 is CASSLRGGYGYTF. The CDR3 DNA is TGTGCCAGCAGTTTAAGGGGCGGCTATGGCTACACCTTC.

The CDR3 loop is CASSQDPRGNTEAFF. CDR3 nucleotide sequence: TGTGCCAGCAGCCAAGATCCCAGGGGGAACACTGAAGCTTTCTTT. V and J are TRBV3-1 (or the pseudogene TRBV3-2) and TRBJ1-1, with a weak D call TRBD1 (6 bases). The CDR3 extends over 15 amino acids. V gave up 0 bases and J gave up 1 base, with 9 bases separating them. The germline V gene encodes CDR1 LGHDT and CDR2 YNNKEL (reference sequence).

The V gene is TRBV7-2, the J gene TRBJ2-1; 7 bases map to TRBD2. V was pared by 2 bases and J by 5 bases, with 9 bases of the junction left unmatched. CDR1 and CDR2 (germline): SGHTA, FQGNSA. The CDR3 runs 16 residues. CDR3 coding DNA: TGTGCCAGCAGCTTATATCGGGGAGGGATGGACAATGAGCAGTTCTTC. This sequence encodes CASSLYRGGMDNEQFF.

CDR3 sequence (DNA): TGTGCCAGCAGCCAAGGCGCGGGACGAGAGGGAGGCTACACCTTC. Its translation: CASSQGAGREGGYTF. This chain connects TRBV3-1 (or the pseudogene TRBV3-2) to TRBJ1-2; the D gene is possibly TRBD1 (5 bases). The germline V gene has CDR1 LGHDT and CDR2 YNNKEL (reference sequence). This CDR3 comprises 15 residues. Trimming took 1 base from V and 8 from J, leaving 17 bases between them.

With regard to this clone: One end of the junction fails to match germline, which may point to a read error. The chain combines TRBV7-7 with TRBJ2-1; the match to TRBD2 covers 8 bases. This CDR3 has 17 residues. The V gene's germline CDR1 is SSHAT and CDR2 FNYEAQ (reference sequence). As DNA, the CDR3 is TGTGCTAGCAGCTTAGGACCGCGGGGGTCAAGCGGGAGTGAGCAGTTCTTC. Encoded protein: CASSLGPRGSSGSEQFF.

The V gene is TRBV7-2, the J gene TRBJ1-1; the D is unclear. V was shortened by 3 bases and J by 7 bases, with 9 bases between the two germline ends. The CDR3 is 12 amino acids. Germline CDR1 reads SGHTA; CDR2 reads FQGNSA. This CDR3 reads CASSLRAGEAFF. The CDR3 DNA reads as TGTGCCAGCAGCTTGAGGGCAGGTGAAGCTTTCTTT.

The chain uses TRBV7-2 and TRBJ1-3; 8 positions match TRBD1. This CDR3 contains 15 residues. The germline V gene has CDR1 SGHTA and CDR2 FQGNSA. Unmatched junction bases numbered 7, after V lost 5 bases and J lost 4 bases. In DNA, the CDR3 is TGTGCCAGCAGCCTAGACAGGGGAGGAGGAAACACCATATATTTT. Translated: CASSLDRGGGNTIYF.

The chain is built from TRBV5-6 and TRBJ1-6; 7 nucleotides match TRBD1. Germline V gene sequence: CDR1 SGHDT, CDR2 YYEEEE. After removal of 8 bases from V and 1 base from J, the junction contained 18 bases not matched to a gene. The CDR3 covers 19 residues. The CDR3 is CASVRRGSVGGSYNSPLHF. The CDR3 coding sequence is TGTGCCAGTGTCCGCAGGGGGAGTGTAGGAGGATCCTATAATTCACCCCTCCACTTT. The full variable domain, with the rest looked up from reference TRBV5-6 and TRBJ1-6, is DAGVTQSPTHLIKTRGQQVTLRCSPKSGHDTVSWYQQALGQGPQFIFQYYEEEERQRGNFPDRFSGHQFPNYSSELNVNALLLGDSALYLCASVRRGSVGGSYNSPLHFGNGTRLTVT.

V usage is TRBV6-6 and J usage is TRBJ2-6, with 7 bases aligning to TRBD1. The CDR3 covers 17 residues. The V segment lost 5 bases and the J segment 0 bases; nucleotides outside the gene matches: 7. The germline CDR1 and CDR2 sequences are MNHNY and SVGAGI (reference sequence). CDR3 amino acids: CASSPRDRVSGANVLTF. Here the CDR3 DNA reads TGTGCCAGCAGTCCCCGGGACAGAGTCTCTGGGGCCAACGTCCTGACTTTC.

This clone was recorded a few times. This chain links TRBV19 with TRBJ2-7; weak D call: TRBD2 (6 bases). The CDR3 has 12 residues. Trimming removed 5 bases from V and 3 bases from J, with 8 bases in between. CDR1 and CDR2 (germline): LNHDA, SQIVND (reference sequence). CDR3 amino acids: CASSAGFYEQYF. In DNA form, the CDR3 reads TGTGCCAGTAGTGCGGGGTTCTACGAGCAGTACTTC.

The CDR3 DNA reads TGTGCCAGCAGCGAACAGGGGGCTACTAGGGGCTCCTATAATTCACCCCTCCACTTT. It codes for CASSEQGATRGSYNSPLHF. V usage is TRBV9 and J usage is TRBJ1-6; 9 bases match TRBD1. V trimming: 3 bases; J trimming: 0 bases; junction bases outside the gene matches: 10. This CDR3 comprises 19 residues. Germline CDR1 SGDLS, CDR2 YYNGEE.

The chain uses TRBV28 and TRBJ1-5, with a tentative D call TRBD1 (5 bases). The CDR3 spans 15 residues. The V end lost 4 bases, the J end lost 0 bases, and 10 bases lay between the germline ends. Germline CDR1 MDHEN, CDR2 SYDVKM. CDR3 amino acids: CASSWGSYSNQPQHF. CDR3 in DNA: TGTGCCAGCAGTTGGGGCAGCTATAGCAATCAGCCCCAGCATTTT.

This chain connects TRBV6-5 to TRBJ1-2, with unresolved D. The CDR3 length is 15 residues. The V end lost 0 bases, the J end lost 3 bases, and 11 bases lay between the germline ends. Germline loops: CDR1 MNHEY, CDR2 SVGAGI. CDR3 protein: CASSYSQAAHYGYTF. The CDR3 DNA is TGTGCCAGCAGTTACTCTCAGGCCGCCCACTATGGCTACACCTTC.